The 25 T cell receptor beta chains below come from one sample, sequenced in a study of PD-1 blockade in classical Hodgkin lymphoma. Clones were sequenced by immunoSEQ multiplex PCR, and TCRdb holds only the in-frame ones, with some missing. The data contain around 20,000 clones, over 75% of them singletons. Described time point: cycle 4 day 1 (C4D1), after less than 7 weeks of nivolumab. Every patient was affected by relapse after autologous stem cell transplantation, while exposure to brentuximab vedotin was not uniform. Source: peripheral blood mononuclear cells (PBMCs), taken before the fourth cycle of nivolumab. Source of these receptors: a human donor with classical Hodgkin lymphoma.

The V call is TRBV5-5, the J call TRBJ2-7; D may be TRBD2 (6 bases). Germline-derived CDR1 and CDR2 are SGHKS and YYEKEE (reference sequence). V was pared by 5 bases and J by 0 bases, with 18 bases between. The CDR3 contains 16 residues. The CDR3 DNA sequence: TGTGCCAGCAGTCGGGCCGGGGGAGCGAGCTCCTACGAGCAGTACGTC. Translating it yields CASSRAGGASSYEQYV.

The chain recombines TRBV5-6 with TRBJ2-7; no clear D gene. Germline CDR1 is SGHDT and CDR2 is YYEEEE. The CDR3 has 13 amino acids. Deletions cut 5 bases from V and 1 base from J, with 10 bases between. CDR3 DNA sequence: TGTGCCAGCAGGGGTCCTAATTCCTACGAGCAGTACGTC. Protein sequence: CASRGPNSYEQYV.

The chain has TRBV19 and TRBJ2-7, with TRBD2 identical over 9 bases. Germline V gene sequence: CDR1 LNHDA, CDR2 SQIVND (reference sequence). Trimming cost V 5 bases and J 1 base; bases outside gene matches: 3. The CDR3 is made up of 14 amino acids. CDR3: CASSPGLASYEQYF. CDR3 bases: TGTGCCAGTAGTCCTGGACTAGCGTCCTACGAGCAGTACTTC.

The CDR3 DNA follows: TGTGCCAGCAGCCGTCAGGAGTCATACTACAATGAGCAGTTCTTC. Translated: CASSRQESYYNEQFF. The chain couples TRBV11-2 to TRBJ2-1; D is undetermined. The V end lost 5 bases, the J end lost 3 bases, and 14 bases lay between the germline ends. Per germline, CDR1 SGHAT and CDR2 FQNNGV. The length of the CDR3 is 15 residues.

The rearrangement joins TRBV19 to TRBJ2-6; TRBD1 agrees at 8 bases. The CDR3 consists of 16 residues. Germline loops: CDR1 LNHDA, CDR2 SQIVND (reference sequence). Trimming cost V 5 bases and J 4 bases; bases outside gene matches: 7. CDR3: CASSETGGTGANVLTF. The CDR3 nucleotides are TGTGCCAGTAGTGAAACAGGGGGTACGGGGGCCAACGTCCTGACTTTC.

This rearrangement joins TRBV27 to TRBJ2-7; D is possibly TRBD1 (5 bases). The CDR3 has 13 amino acids. Germline loops: CDR1 MNHEY, CDR2 SMNVEV (reference sequence). V lost 6 bases, J lost 3 bases, and 12 bases lay in between. As DNA, the CDR3 is TGTGCCAGCAGCCCTTCAAGGGGCTACGAGCAGTACGTC. Translated, it gives CASSPSRGYEQYV.

V and J are TRBV7-8 and TRBJ2-1, with 7 nucleotides matching TRBD1. The CDR3 consists of 12 residues. Germline values: CDR1 SGHVS, CDR2 FQNEAQ. The V segment lost 5 bases and the J segment 9 bases; nucleotides outside the gene matches: 4. The CDR3 region is CASSPHRGEQFF. CDR3 nucleotides: TGTGCCAGCAGCCCCCACAGGGGTGAGCAGTTCTTC.

This rearrangement joins TRBV6-1 to TRBJ2-5; possible D gene TRBD1, 6 bases. Trimming shortened V by 5 bases and J by 1 base, and 11 bases separated the two germline ends. The CDR3 spans 14 residues. Germline V CDR1 and CDR2: MNHNS, SASEGT. CDR3 amino acids: CASSSGVLQETQYF. The CDR3 coding sequence is TGTGCCAGCAGTTCAGGGGTGCTCCAAGAGACCCAGTACTTC.

Here the CDR3 reads CASSSTSGPYNEQFF. As DNA, the CDR3 is TGTGCCAGCAGCTCGACTAGCGGACCTTACAATGAGCAGTTCTTC. This chain connects TRBV7-8 to TRBJ2-1; 9 nucleotides line up with TRBD2. The CDR3 sequence is 15 residues long. Germline V gene data show CDR1 as SGHVS and CDR2 as FQNEAQ. The V and J ends lost 4 bases and 4 bases, in that order; junction bases with no gene match: 5.

This sequence joins TRBV30 and TRBJ2-1; weak D call: TRBD2 (6 bases). The CDR3 extends over 13 amino acids. Germline CDR1 reads GTSNPN; CDR2 reads SVGIG (reference sequence). Trimming left V 3 bases short and J 3 bases short, with 9 bases between. CDR3 sequence reads: CAWRRDRYNEQFF. In nucleotides, the CDR3 is TGTGCCTGGAGGCGGGATCGCTACAATGAGCAGTTCTTC.

The chain combines TRBV6-5 with TRBJ2-5; 10 bases map to TRBD2. The V gene end was trimmed by 7 bases and the J gene end by 2 bases; junction bases not matched to a gene: 4. Germline V CDR1 and CDR2: MNHEY, SVGAGI. The CDR3 is 14 amino acids. For the CDR3, the DNA is TGTGCCAGCAAGCGGGGGGGTCCACAAGAGACCCAGTACTTC. It codes for CASKRGGPQETQYF.

This clone was recorded once. The same CDR3 can be traced to other DNA sequences in this sample. The rearrangement links TRBV5-1 to TRBJ2-2; maybe TRBD1 (6 bases). V lost 3 bases and J 5 bases, leaving 14 bases between the germline ends. This CDR3 is 15 amino acids long. Germline V gives CDR1 SGHRS, CDR2 YFSETQ. The CDR3 reads CASSSGQRNTGELFF. CDR3 nucleotide sequence: TGCGCCAGCAGCTCCGGACAGAGAAATACCGGGGAGCTGTTTTTT.

This chain connects TRBV5-6 to TRBJ2-1; D unresolved. CDR1 is SGHDT, CDR2 YYEEEE, per germline. The CDR3 sequence is 16 residues long. Trimming left V 0 bases short and J 8 bases short, with 18 bases between. CDR3 sequence: CASSLVSRVYHDEQFF. In DNA, the CDR3 is TGTGCCAGCAGCTTGGTCTCCCGGGTTTATCATGATGAGCAGTTCTTC.

CDR3 coding DNA: TGTGCCAGCAGTGAGCCCGGGGAGAACACTGAAGCTTTCTTT. It translates to CASSEPGENTEAFF. The V and J genes are TRBV25-1 and TRBJ1-1; D is undetermined. V dropped 3 bases and J dropped 1 base, with 9 bases sitting between them. Germline lookup yields CDR1 MGHDK and CDR2 SYGVNS. This CDR3 spans 14 amino acids.

The CDR3 sequence: CASSFGGSYEQYV. The CDR3 coding sequence is TGTGCCAGCAGTTTCGGGGGGTCCTACGAGCAGTACGTC. The rearrangement links TRBV28 to TRBJ2-7; the match to TRBD2 covers 7 bases. With 3 bases clipped from V and 1 base from J, the junction kept 0 bases outside the gene matches. This CDR3 is built from 13 residues. The germline CDR1 and CDR2 sequences are MDHEN and SYDVKM.

This clone was detected only a few times. The CDR3 bases are TGTGCCAGCAGGACCAAGCTAGGGGCCAGTGAGCAGTACGTC. It is translated as CASRTKLGASEQYV. The gene calls are TRBV28 and TRBJ2-7; possible D gene TRBD1, 5 bases. This CDR3 has 14 amino acids. Trimming pared 6 bases from V and 7 bases from J, leaving 19 bases between. In germline, CDR1 is MDHEN, CDR2 SYDVKM.

J is TRBJ2-1 and V is TRBV27, with D possibly matching TRBD2 (6 bases). Trimming left V 6 bases short and J 8 bases short, with 17 bases between. This CDR3 comprises 14 residues. In germline, CDR1 is MNHEY, CDR2 SMNVEV (reference sequence). Written as DNA, the CDR3 is TGTGCCAGCAGACGGGACTTGGGCGGGGATGAGCAGTTCTTC. Residues: CASRRDLGGDEQFF.

About this clone: Other DNA sequences in this sample translate to the same CDR3. CDR3 DNA sequence: TGTGCCAGCAGTGCACTGACGGCAATGAACACTGAAGCTTTCTTT. Translating gives CASSALTAMNTEAFF. The rearrangement joins TRBV6-1 to TRBJ1-1; D not resolved. V lost 4 bases and J lost 0, with 12 bases in between. CDR3 size: 15 residues. Germline lookup yields CDR1 MNHNS and CDR2 SASEGT.

CDR3 in amino acids: CAISEVTGLYGYTF. For the CDR3, the DNA is TGTGCCATCAGTGAGGTGACAGGGCTCTATGGCTACACCTTC. The chain uses TRBV10-3 and TRBJ1-2, with TRBD1 identical over 7 bases. Unmatched junction bases numbered 4, after V lost 2 bases and J lost 4 bases. Germline V gene lookup returns CDR1 ENHRY and CDR2 SYGVKD. The CDR3 runs to 14 residues.

CDR3 DNA: TGCGCCAGCAGCAACCCGGGACAGACTGGGGCCAACGTCCTGACTTTC. Its translation: CASSNPGQTGANVLTF. This chain uses TRBV5-1 with TRBJ2-6, with 7 positions matching TRBD1. The CDR3 covers 16 residues. The V gene end was trimmed by 4 bases and the J gene end by 2 bases; junction bases not matched to a gene: 6. Germline assignment: CDR1 SGHRS and CDR2 YFSETQ.

The J gene is TRBJ2-1, the V gene TRBV10-2, with 12 bases fitting TRBD2. The CDR3 totals 19 residues. Germline trimming cut 8 bases from V and 8 bases from J; bases unmatched to any gene: 22. Germline V gene lookup returns CDR1 WSHSY and CDR2 SAAADI. The DNA for the CDR3 is TGCGCCAGCGGCTCAACTAGCGGGGGGCCCCTTGGATGGTCCCATGAGCAGTTCTTC. It yields the protein CASGSTSGGPLGWSHEQFF.

The genes are TRBV9 and TRBJ1-1, with D uncertain. Germline lookup yields CDR1 SGDLS and CDR2 YYNGEE. V was trimmed by 0 bases and J by 1 base, leaving 4 bases between them. CDR3 length equals 13 residues. The CDR3 is CASSVDRNTEAFF. The CDR3 nucleotides are TGTGCCAGCAGCGTAGACAGGAACACTGAAGCTTTCTTT.

The chain has TRBV29-1 and TRBJ1-2, with 12 bases lining up with TRBD1. The CDR3 has 17 residues. With 5 bases clipped from V and 5 bases from J, the junction kept 15 bases outside the gene matches. CDR1 and CDR2 (germline): SQVTM, ANQGSEA. The CDR3 is CSVSIPGQGALGYGYTF. The CDR3 DNA sequence: TGCAGCGTTTCAATCCCGGGACAGGGGGCGCTTGGGTATGGCTACACCTTC.

The gene calls are TRBV28 and TRBJ1-5; possibly TRBD1 for D (5 bases). The CDR3 is 18 residues long. The germline V gene encodes CDR1 MDHEN and CDR2 SYDVKM. V lost 2 bases, J lost 7 bases, and 24 bases lay in between. The CDR3 protein is CASSLVVVWDLAGQPQHF. The CDR3 bases are TGTGCCAGCAGTTTAGTTGTCGTGTGGGACTTAGCAGGGCAGCCCCAGCATTTT.

The rearrangement joins TRBV6-5 to TRBJ1-5; D not resolved. The CDR3 loop spans 15 amino acids. Per the germline V gene, CDR1 is MNHEY and CDR2 is SVGAGI. V lost 0 bases and J 0 bases, leaving 6 bases between the germline ends. In nucleotides, the CDR3 is TGTGCCAGCAGTTACTCGGCAAATAGCAATCAGCCCCAGCATTTT. Its translation is CASSYSANSNQPQHF.